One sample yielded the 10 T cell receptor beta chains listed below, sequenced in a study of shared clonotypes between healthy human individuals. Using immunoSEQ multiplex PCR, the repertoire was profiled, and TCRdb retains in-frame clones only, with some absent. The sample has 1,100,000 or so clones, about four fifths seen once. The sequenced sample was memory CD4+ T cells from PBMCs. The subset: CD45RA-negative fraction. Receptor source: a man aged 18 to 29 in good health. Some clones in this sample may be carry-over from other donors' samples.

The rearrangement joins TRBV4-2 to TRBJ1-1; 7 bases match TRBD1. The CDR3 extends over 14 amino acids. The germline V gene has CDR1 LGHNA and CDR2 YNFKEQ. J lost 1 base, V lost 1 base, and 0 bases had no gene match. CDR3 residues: CASSQGQGNTEAFF. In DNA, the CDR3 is TGTGCCAGCAGCCAAGGACAGGGGAACACTGAAGCTTTCTTT.

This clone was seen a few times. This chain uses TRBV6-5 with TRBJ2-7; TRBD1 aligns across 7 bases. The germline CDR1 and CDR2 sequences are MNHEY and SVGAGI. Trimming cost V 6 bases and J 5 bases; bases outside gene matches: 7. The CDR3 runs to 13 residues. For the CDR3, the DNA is TGTGCCAGCAGACTGGGACAGTTTAACGAGCAGTACTTC. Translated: CASRLGQFNEQYF.

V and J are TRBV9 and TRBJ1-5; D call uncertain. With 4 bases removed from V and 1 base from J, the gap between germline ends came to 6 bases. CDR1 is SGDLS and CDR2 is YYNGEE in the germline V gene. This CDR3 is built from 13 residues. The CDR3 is CASSPGSNQPQHF. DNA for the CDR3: TGTGCCAGCAGCCCGGGGAGCAATCAGCCCCAGCATTTT.

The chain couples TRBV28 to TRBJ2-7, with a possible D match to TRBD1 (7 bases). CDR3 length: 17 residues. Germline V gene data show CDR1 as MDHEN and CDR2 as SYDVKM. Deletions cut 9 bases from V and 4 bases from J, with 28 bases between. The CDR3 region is CASMSTRDSRDLYEQYF. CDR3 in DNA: TGTGCCAGTATGTCCACCAGGGACAGCCGGGACTTATACGAGCAGTACTTC.

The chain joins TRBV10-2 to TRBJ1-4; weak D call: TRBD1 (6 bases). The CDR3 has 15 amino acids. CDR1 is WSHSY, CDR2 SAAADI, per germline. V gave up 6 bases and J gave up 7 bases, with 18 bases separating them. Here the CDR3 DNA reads TGCGCCAGCAGACGGGGGGGGACATTGCTTGAAAAACTGTTTTTT. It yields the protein CASRRGGTLLEKLFF.

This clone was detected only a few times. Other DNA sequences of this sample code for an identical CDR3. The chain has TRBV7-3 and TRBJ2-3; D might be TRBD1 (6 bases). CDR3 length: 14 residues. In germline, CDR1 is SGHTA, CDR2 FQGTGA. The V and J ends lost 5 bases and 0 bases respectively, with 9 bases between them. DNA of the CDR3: TGTGCCAGCAGCCTCGGACAGAGCACAGATACGCAGTATTTT. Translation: CASSLGQSTDTQYF. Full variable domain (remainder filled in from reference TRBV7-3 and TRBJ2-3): GAGVSQTPSNKVTEKGKYVELRCDPISGHTALYWYRQSLGQGPEFLIYFQGTGAADDSGLPNDRFFAVRPEGSVSTLKIQRTERGDSAVYLCASSLGQSTDTQYFGPGTRLTVL.

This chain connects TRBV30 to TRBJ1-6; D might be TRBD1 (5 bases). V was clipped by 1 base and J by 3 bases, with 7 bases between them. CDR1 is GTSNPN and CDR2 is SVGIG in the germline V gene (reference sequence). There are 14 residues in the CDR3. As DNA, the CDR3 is TGTGCCTGGAGTGGGGGGTACTATAATTCACCCCTCCACTTT. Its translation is CAWSGGYYNSPLHF.

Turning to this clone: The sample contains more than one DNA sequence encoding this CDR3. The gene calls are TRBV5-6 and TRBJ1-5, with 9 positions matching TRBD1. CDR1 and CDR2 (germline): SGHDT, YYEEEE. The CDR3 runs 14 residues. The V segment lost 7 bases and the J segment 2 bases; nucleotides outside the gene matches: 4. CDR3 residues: CASSRTGGNQPQHF. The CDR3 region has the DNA TGTGCCAGCTCTCGGACAGGGGGCAATCAGCCCCAGCATTTT.

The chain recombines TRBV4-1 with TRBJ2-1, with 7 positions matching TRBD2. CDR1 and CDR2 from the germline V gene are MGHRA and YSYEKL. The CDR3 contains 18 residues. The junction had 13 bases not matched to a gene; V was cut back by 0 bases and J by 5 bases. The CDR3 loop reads CASSQDMWSLAENNEQFF. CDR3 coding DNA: TGCGCCAGCAGCCAAGATATGTGGAGTCTAGCGGAAAACAATGAGCAGTTCTTC.

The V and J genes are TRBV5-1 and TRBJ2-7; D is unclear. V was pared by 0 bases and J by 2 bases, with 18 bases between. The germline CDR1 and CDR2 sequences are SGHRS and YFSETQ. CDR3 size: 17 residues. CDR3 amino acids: CASSLDPISEPPYEQYF. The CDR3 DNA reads TGCGCCAGCAGCTTGGACCCTATCAGCGAACCGCCCTACGAGCAGTACTTC. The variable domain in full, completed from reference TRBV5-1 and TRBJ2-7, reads KAGVTQTPRYLIKTRGQQVTLSCSPISGHRSVSWYQQTPGQGLQFLFEYFSETQRNKGNFPGRFSGRQFSNSRSEMNVSTLELGDSALYLCASSLDPISEPPYEQYFGPGTRLTVT.